The entry below gives a single T cell receptor beta chain sequence along with its context. Original analysis: Nucleated cell counts were estimated from reference gene primer amplification. The table came from immunoSEQ multiplex PCR; TCRdb's copy has only in-frame clones and leaves some out. That table is the source of V, J and clone size, and D and trimming were worked out from the DNA. This table has approximately 290,000 clones, around 87% appearing once. From germline, CDR1 is MDHEN and CDR2 SYDVKM. The CDR3 sequence is 15 residues long. The germline V and J ends were trimmed by 4 bases and 3 bases, with 14 bases remaining between them. The sample is drawn from a study of blood T cell repertoires in COVID-19. Background on the study: The United States, Italy and Spain provided the acute and convalescent COVID-19 samples. T cells, B-cell-depleted T cells, or PBMCs provided the cDNA or gDNA that served as material.

J is TRBJ2-3 and V is TRBV28, with D maybe TRBD1 (5 bases). Specimen: peripheral blood. This receptor was obtained from a man between 18 and 29 years old with active or convalescent COVID-19. Here the CDR3 reads CASSYAVGVTDTQYF. In DNA form, the CDR3 reads TGTGCCAGCAGTTATGCAGTAGGGGTGACAGATACGCAGTATTTT.